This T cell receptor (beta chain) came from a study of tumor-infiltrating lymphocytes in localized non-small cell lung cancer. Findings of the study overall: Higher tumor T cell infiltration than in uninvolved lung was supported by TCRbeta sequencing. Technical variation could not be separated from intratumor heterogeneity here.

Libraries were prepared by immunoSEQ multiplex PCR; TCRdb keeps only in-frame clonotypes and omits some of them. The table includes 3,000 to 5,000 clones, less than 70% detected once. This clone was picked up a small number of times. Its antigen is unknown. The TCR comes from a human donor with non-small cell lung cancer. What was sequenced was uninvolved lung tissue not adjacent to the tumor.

CDR3 bases: TGTGCCAGCAGTGATGGTGCCCACCTAACAGGGAGGCACGAGCAGTACTTC. Translating it yields CASSDGAHLTGRHEQYF. The V and J genes are TRBV6-1 and TRBJ2-7; the D call may be TRBD1 or TRBD2 (6 bases each). Germline loops: CDR1 MNHNS, CDR2 SASEGT. Trimming shortened V by 3 bases and J by 5 bases, and 23 bases separated the two germline ends. The CDR3 totals 17 residues.